Given below is one T cell receptor beta chain in context. Its antigen is not known. The data are from a study of radiation and T cells in renal cell carcinoma. Germline CDR1 and CDR2: SGHRS and YFSETQ. The CDR3 runs to 17 residues. With V trimmed by 4 bases and J by 5 bases, 9 bases remained unmatched. Some clones are missing from TCRdb's copy, which holds only in-frame ones; the method was immunoSEQ multiplex PCR. The top ten clones hold over 4.5% of a sample with some 120,000 clones, approximately 90% of them seen once. General study points: In blood, top tumor clones expanded by 2 weeks, shrinking by 4.

Time point meaning: blood 2 weeks post-SBRT. Documented treatment: 15 Gy SBRT to primary tumor, nephrectomy 4 weeks later. Radiation-treated patients gave blood at baseline, week 2 and week 4. The tumor was a clear cell renal cell carcinoma. This specimen was blood, taken from a patient whose treatment included radiotherapy and nephrectomy. J is TRBJ2-5 and V is TRBV5-1; 15 nucleotides agree with TRBD2. This sequence was found in a woman aged 70-85 years with renal cell carcinoma. The CDR3 DNA sequence: TGCGCCAGCAGCCTAGGACTAGCGGGGGGGCCCAGGGAGACCCAGTACTTC. This encodes CASSLGLAGGPRETQYF.